This is a list of T cell receptor beta chains from one sample in a study of CD8+ T cells in alopecia areata. Here immunoSEQ multiplex PCR was the method, and the copy in TCRdb shows in-frame clones only, minus some. The sample has about 130,000 clones, approximately 49% seen once. Sequenced here: CD8+ T cells sorted from blood, sampled at week 0. Every receptor here comes from a human donor with alopecia areata. Both conserved end residues are part of each CDR3. Each record gives: V gene, CDR3 protein.

v_call: TRBV5-6
cdr3_aa: CASSLWGDAYEQYF

v_call: TRBV4-2
cdr3_aa: CASSQTGGVTDTQYF

v_call: TRBV6-5
cdr3_aa: CASSYSRGITAGELFF

v_call: TRBV4-1
cdr3_aa: CASSHRQGSYEQYF

v_call: TRBV29-1
cdr3_aa: CSAPGWGGETQYF

v_call: TRBV13
cdr3_aa: CASSFQDTQYF

v_call: TRBV7-2
cdr3_aa: CASSFLQGGQETQYF

v_call: TRBV29-1
cdr3_aa: CSVRKNTGELFF

v_call: TRBV7-2
cdr3_aa: CASSLYQGGLNEQFF

v_call: TRBV4-2
cdr3_aa: CASSHPRGDEQFF

v_call: TRBV6-6
cdr3_aa: CASSASGSGANVLTF

v_call: TRBV7-3
cdr3_aa: CASSRWEISSGANVLTF

v_call: TRBV7-9
cdr3_aa: CASSGQQGQIYEQYF

v_call: TRBV2
cdr3_aa: CASSPGQETYEQYF

v_call: TRBV2
cdr3_aa: CARSGGAVDTQYF

v_call: TRBV9
cdr3_aa: CASSPGGMDQPQHF

v_call: TRBV27
cdr3_aa: CASSLTPAYEQYF

v_call: TRBV4-1
cdr3_aa: CASSQEWSYEQYF

v_call: TRBV29-1
cdr3_aa: CSVAETNTGELFF

v_call: TRBV2
cdr3_aa: CASSEVDGNGTTNEKLFF

v_call: TRBV9
cdr3_aa: CASSVGGVHEQYF

v_call: TRBV27
cdr3_aa: CASSLAGGYEQYF

v_call: TRBV29-1
cdr3_aa: CSGQGDTEAFF

v_call: TRBV11-2
cdr3_aa: CASSLRKDEQFF

v_call: TRBV27
cdr3_aa: CASSLVGTGRETQYF

v_call: TRBV29-1
cdr3_aa: CSVGFQETQYF

v_call: TRBV30
cdr3_aa: CAWSDRGITEAFF

v_call: TRBV6-6
cdr3_aa: CASSYGGFYNSPLHF

v_call: TRBV4-1
cdr3_aa: CASSQERKGGELFF